The clone carrying this T cell receptor beta chain was counted at least ten times. Its matching antigen is unknown. This specimen belongs to a study of T cells after yellow fever vaccination. Findings and caveats of the study: Only a minor proportion of clonotypes was detected across both CD4 and CD8 compartments.

Template-switching 5'RACE yielded the TCR cDNA; a universal primer site and UMIs were added in the process. One entry per CDR3 protein, called by TCRdb with MiXCR from the 5' RACE reads. The sample has fewer than 100,000 distinct CDR3 sequences, around 5.8% seen once. The CDR3 covers 15 residues. After removal of 5 bases from V and 7 bases from J, the junction contained 11 bases not matched to a gene. Germline CDR1 SGHTA, CDR2 FQGTGA. The chain couples TRBV7-3 to TRBJ2-3, with 8 bases identical to TRBD1. This sequence originates from a man aged 18 to 30 who received the YFV17D yellow fever vaccine. The source material was CD8+ T cells sorted from PBMCs, sampled 10 days after the yellow fever booster vaccination. CDR3 sequence (DNA): TGTGCCAGCAGCCCTACCGGGACAGGTATTAATACGCAGTATTTT. It encodes CASSPTGTGINTQYF.